This TCR beta chain was captured by sequencing in a study of blood T cell repertoires in COVID-19. Across the whole study: COVID-19 samples, acute and convalescent, were from the United States, Italy and Spain. PBMCs, B-cell-depleted T cells, or T cells were the source of the cDNA or gDNA that made up the material.

This clone appeared a single time. V dropped 5 bases and J dropped 3; count of bases not matched to a gene: 9. The CDR3 length is 16 residues. The germline V gene has CDR1 PRHDT and CDR2 FYEKMQ (reference sequence). Followed longitudinally, the Seattle patients had been enrolled during active infection. As handled by the study authors: Amplification from reference gene primers served as the basis for estimated nucleated cell counts. The method was immunoSEQ multiplex PCR; TCRdb's version includes in-frame clones alone and lacks a portion of them. The V and J calls and clone size are taken from that table; D and trimming were inferred from the DNA. The sample consists of approximately 180,000 clones, under 90% of them appearing once.

V usage is TRBV13 and J usage is TRBJ1-1, with 10 bases lining up with TRBD1. The sequenced sample consisted of peripheral blood. The TCR comes from a person aged 70 to 79 with COVID-19, enrolled during active disease. Written as DNA, the CDR3 is TGTGCCAGCAGCCCCCCGGGACAGGGGCCCGACACTGAAGCTTTCTTT. Residues: CASSPPGQGPDTEAFF.